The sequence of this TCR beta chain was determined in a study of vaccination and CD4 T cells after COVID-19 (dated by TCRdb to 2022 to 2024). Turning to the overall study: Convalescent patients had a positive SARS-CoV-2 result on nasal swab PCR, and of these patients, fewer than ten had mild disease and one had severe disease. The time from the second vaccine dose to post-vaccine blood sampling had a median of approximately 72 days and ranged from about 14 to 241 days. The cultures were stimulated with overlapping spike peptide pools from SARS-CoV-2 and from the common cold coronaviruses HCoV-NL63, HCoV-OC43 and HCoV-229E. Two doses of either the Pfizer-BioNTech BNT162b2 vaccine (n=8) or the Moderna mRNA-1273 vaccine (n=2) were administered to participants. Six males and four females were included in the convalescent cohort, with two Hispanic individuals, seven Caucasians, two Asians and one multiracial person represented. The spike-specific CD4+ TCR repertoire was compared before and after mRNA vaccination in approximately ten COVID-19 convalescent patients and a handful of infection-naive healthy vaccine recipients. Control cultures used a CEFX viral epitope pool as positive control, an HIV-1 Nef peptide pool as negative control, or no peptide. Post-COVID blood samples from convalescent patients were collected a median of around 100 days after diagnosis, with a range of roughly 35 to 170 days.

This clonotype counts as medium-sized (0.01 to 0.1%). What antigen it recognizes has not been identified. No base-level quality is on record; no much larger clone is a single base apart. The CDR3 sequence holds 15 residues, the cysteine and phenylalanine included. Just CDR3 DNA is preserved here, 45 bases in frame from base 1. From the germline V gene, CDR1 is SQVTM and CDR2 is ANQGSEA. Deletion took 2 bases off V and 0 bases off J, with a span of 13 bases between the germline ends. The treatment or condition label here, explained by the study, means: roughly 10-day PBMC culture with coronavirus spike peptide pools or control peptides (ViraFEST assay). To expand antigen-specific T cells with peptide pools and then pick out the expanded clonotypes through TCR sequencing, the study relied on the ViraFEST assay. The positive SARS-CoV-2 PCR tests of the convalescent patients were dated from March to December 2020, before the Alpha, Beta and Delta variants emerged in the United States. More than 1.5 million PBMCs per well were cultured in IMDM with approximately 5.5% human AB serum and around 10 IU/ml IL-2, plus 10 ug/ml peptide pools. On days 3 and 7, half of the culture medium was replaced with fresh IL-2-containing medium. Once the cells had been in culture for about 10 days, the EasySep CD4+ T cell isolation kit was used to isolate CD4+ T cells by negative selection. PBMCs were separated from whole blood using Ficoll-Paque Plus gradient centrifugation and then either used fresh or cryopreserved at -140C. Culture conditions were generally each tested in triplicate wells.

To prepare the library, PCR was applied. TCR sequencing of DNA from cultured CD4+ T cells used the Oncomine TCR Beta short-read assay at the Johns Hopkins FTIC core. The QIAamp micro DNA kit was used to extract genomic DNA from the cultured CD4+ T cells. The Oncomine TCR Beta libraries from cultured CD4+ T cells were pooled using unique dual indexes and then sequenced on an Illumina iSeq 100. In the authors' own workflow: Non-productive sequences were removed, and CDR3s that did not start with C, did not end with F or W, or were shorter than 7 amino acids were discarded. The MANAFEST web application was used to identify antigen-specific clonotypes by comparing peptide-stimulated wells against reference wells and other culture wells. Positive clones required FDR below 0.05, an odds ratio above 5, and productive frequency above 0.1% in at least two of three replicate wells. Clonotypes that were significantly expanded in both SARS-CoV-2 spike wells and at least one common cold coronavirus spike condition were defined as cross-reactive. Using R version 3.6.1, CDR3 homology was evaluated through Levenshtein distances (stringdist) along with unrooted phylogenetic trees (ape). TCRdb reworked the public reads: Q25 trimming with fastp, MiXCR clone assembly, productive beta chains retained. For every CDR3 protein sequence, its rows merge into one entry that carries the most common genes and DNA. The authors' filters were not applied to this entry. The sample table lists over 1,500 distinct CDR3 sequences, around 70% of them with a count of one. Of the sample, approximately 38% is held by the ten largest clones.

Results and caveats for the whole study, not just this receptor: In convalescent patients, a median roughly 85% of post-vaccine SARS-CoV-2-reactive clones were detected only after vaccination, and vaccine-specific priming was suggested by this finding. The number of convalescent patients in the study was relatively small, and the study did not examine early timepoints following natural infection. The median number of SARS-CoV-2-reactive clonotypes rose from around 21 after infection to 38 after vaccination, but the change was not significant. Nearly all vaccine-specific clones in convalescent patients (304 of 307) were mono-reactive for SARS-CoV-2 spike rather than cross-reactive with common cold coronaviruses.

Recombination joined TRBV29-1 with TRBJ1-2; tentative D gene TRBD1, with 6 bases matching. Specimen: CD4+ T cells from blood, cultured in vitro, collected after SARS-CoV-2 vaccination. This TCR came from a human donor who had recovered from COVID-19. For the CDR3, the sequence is CSVEKGGTSNYGYTF. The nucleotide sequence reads TGCAGCGTTGAAAAAGGGGGGACATCTAACTATGGCTACACCTTC.